This T cell receptor beta chain was sequenced during a study of T cell changes during pregnancy in multiple sclerosis. Repertoires were generated with immunoSEQ multiplex PCR, while TCRdb's copy carries only in-frame clones and drops some. This sample yields more than 45,000 clones, of which roughly 93% are seen a single time; approximately 3.5% belongs to the top ten. The CDR3 is made up of 14 amino acids. Germline V gives CDR1 SGHKS, CDR2 YYEKEE (reference sequence). V shed 1 base and J 1 base; nucleotides not matched to a gene: 1. The input for sequencing was CD8+ T cells from peripheral blood mononuclear cells, taken in the second trimester of pregnancy. The chain carries TRBV5-5 and TRBJ2-7, with 8 bases identical to TRBD1. The clonotype was recovered from a female donor with multiple sclerosis, enrolled in a pregnancy study. The CDR3 DNA reads as TGTGCCAGCAGCTTGCAGGGGGCGTCCTACGAGCAGTACTTC. This sequence encodes CASSLQGASYEQYF.